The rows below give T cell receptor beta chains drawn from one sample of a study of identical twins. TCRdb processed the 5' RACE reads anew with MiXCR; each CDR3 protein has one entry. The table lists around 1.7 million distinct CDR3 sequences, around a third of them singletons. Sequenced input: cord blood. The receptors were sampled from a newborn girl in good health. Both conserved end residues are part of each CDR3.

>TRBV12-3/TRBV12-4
CASSFGAGQEAFF
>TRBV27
CASSLSDSYEQYF
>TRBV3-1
CASSQDPSGGLDTQYF
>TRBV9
CASSVGGFVEKLFF
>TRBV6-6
CASSYSGSGGHTDTQYF
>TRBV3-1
CASSQEGWSDTQYF
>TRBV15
CATSRDFARGTEAFF
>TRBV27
CAGRTSGGRNEQYF
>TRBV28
CASSLWPGDVIYNEQFF
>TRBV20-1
CSGSGAQETQYF
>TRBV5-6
CASSLEGTNYNEQFF
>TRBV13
CASSFGRGGSFF
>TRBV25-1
CASGSPRQGASTDTQYF
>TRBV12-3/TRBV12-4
CASSLPSALAKNIQYF
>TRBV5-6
CASSLWVGVILNTEAFF
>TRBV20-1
CSPWVGRVFHGYTF